A selection of T cell receptor beta chains follows, all from one sample in a study of vaccination effects on CD4 cells after COVID-19. Their specific antigens are unknown. Clones were sequenced by immunoSEQ multiplex PCR, and TCRdb holds only the in-frame ones, with some missing. The repertoire holds around 47,000 clones, with 65% to 70% as singletons. This specimen consisted of CD4+ T cells from PBMCs cultured with a peptide pool, obtained before COVID-19 vaccination. These receptors were taken from a human donor who had a prior SARS-CoV-2 infection. CDR3s include the opening cysteine and the closing phenylalanine or tryptophan. The order of the fields is V gene, J gene, CDR3 protein.

>TRBV5-4|TRBJ2-1
CASSSKLAGGQNEQFF
>TRBV20-1|TRBJ2-1
CSASHPTSGGWNEQFF
>TRBV18|TRBJ1-2
CASDPGGRDGYTF
>TRBV15|TRBJ2-7
CATSSNLANQYF
>TRBV5-4|TRBJ1-4
CASSQGQGRNEKLFF
>TRBV7-9|TRBJ1-1
CASSFPLAGGLGNTEAFF
>TRBV19|TRBJ1-6
CASSPIGAPLHF
>TRBV29-1|TRBJ1-1
CSVVDAMNTEAFF
>TRBV9|TRBJ2-7
CASSVTGNSYEQYF
>TRBV6-5|TRBJ2-7
CASSYSPQGASYEQYF
>TRBV6-5|TRBJ2-3
CASSDSHHTDASQYF
>TRBV6-1|TRBJ2-7
CASSEVDRGQVQYF
>TRBV15|TRBJ2-3
CATSRVGDETDTQYF
>TRBV11-3|TRBJ1-1
CASSRNNVQGAVAFF
>TRBV12-3/TRBV12-4|TRBJ2-5
CASRRTEETQYF
>TRBV19|TRBJ2-5
CASSISTGMRETQYF
>TRBV11-3|TRBJ2-3
CASSLDLTDGQYF